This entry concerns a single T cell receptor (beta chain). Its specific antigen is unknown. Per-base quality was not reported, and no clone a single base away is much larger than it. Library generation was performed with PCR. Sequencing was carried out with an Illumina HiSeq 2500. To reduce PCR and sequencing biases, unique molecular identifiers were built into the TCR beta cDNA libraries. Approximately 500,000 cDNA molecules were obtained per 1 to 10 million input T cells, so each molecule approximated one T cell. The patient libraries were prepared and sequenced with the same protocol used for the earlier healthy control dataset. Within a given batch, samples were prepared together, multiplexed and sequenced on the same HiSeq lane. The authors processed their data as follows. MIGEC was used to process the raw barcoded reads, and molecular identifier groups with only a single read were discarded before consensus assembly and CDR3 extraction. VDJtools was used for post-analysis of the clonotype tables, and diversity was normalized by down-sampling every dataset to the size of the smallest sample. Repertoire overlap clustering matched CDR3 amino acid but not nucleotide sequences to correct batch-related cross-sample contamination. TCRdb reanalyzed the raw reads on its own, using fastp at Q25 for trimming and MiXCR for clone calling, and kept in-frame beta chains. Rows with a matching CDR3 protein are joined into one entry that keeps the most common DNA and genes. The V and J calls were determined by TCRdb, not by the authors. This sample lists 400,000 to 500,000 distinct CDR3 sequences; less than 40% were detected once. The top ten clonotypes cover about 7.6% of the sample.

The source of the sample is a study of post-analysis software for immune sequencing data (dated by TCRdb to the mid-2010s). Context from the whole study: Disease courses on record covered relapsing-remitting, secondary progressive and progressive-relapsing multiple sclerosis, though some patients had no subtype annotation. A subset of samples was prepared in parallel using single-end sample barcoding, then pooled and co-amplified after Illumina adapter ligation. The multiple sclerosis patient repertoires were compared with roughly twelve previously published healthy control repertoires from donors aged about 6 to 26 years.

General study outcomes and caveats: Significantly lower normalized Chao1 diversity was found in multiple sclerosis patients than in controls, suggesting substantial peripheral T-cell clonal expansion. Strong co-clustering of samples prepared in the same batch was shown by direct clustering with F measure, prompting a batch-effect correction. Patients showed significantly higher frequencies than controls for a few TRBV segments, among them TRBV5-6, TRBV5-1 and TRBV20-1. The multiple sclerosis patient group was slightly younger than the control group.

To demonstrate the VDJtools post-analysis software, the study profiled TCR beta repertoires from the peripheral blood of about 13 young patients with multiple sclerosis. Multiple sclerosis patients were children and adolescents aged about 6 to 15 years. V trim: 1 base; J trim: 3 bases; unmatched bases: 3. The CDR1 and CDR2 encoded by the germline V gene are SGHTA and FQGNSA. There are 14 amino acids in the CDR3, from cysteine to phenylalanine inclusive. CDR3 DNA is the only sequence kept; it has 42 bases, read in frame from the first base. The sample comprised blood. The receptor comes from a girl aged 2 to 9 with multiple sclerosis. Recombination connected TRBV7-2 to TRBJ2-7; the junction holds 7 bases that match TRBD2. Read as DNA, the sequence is TGTGCCAGCAGCTTAGAGGCTAGCGGCTACGAGCAGTACTTC. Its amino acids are CASSLEASGYEQYF.